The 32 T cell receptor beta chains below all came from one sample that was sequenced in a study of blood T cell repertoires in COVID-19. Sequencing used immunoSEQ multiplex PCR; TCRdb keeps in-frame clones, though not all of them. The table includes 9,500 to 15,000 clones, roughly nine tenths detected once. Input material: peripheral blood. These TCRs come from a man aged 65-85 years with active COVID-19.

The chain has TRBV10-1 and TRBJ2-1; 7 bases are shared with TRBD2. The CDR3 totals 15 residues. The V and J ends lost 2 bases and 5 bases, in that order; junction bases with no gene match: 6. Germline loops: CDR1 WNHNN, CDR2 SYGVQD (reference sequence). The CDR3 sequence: CASSERLAVDNEQFF. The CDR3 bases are TGCGCCAGCAGTGAGAGGCTAGCGGTGGACAATGAGCAGTTCTTC.

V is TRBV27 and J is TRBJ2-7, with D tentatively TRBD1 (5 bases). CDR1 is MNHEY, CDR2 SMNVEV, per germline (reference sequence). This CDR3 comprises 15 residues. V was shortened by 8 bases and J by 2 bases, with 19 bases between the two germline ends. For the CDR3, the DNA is TGTGCCAGCTCCTCTGAGCAGGGAATCACCTACGAGCAGTACTTC. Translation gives CASSSEQGITYEQYF.

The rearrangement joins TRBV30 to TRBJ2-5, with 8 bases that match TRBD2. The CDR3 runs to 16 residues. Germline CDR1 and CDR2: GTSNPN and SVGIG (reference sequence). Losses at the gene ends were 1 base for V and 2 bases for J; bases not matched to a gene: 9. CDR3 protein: CAWSGWGASGQETQYF. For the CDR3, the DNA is TGTGCCTGGAGTGGGTGGGGGGCTAGCGGGCAAGAGACCCAGTACTTC.

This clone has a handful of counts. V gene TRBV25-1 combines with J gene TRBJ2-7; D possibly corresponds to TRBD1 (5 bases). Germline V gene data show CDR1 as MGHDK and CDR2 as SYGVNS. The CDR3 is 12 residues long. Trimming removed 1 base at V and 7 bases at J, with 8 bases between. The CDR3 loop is CASSESSGEQYF. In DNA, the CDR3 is TGTGCCAGCAGTGAATCATCAGGGGAGCAGTACTTC.

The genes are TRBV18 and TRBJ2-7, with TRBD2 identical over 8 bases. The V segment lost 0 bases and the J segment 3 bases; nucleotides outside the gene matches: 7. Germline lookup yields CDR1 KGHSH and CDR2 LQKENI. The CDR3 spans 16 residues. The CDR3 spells CASSPPGTSGFYEQYF. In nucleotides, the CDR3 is TGTGCCAGCTCACCACCTGGCACTAGCGGATTCTACGAGCAGTACTTC.

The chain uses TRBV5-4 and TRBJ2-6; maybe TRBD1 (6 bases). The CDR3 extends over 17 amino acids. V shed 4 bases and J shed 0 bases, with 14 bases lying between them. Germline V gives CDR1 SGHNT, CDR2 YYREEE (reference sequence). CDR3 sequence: CASSPQGTFSGANVLTF. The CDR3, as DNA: TGTGCCAGCAGCCCCCAGGGGACATTCTCTGGGGCCAACGTCCTGACTTTC. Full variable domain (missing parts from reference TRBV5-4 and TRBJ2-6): ETGVTQSPTHLIKTRGQQVTLRCSSQSGHNTVSWYQQALGQGPQFIFQYYREEENGRGNFPPRFSGLQFPNYSSELNVNALELDDSALYLCASSPQGTFSGANVLTFGAGSRLTVL.

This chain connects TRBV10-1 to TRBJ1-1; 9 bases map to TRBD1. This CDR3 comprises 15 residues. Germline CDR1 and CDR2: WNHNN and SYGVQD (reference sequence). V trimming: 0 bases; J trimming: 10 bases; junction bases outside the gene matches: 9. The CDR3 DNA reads TGCGCCAGCAGTGAGTCGAGAGGGACAGGGAGAGCAGCTTTCTTT. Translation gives CASSESRGTGRAAFF.

The CDR3 here is CASSLGGTGRGRGLFF. CDR3 nucleotides: TGTGCCAGCAGCTTAGGGGGGACAGGGAGGGGTCGTGGGCTGTTTTTT. This chain connects TRBV7-2 to TRBJ2-2, with 9 positions matching TRBD1. The CDR3 has 16 residues. Germline V gives CDR1 SGHTA, CDR2 FQGNSA. V shed 1 base, J shed 13 bases, and the junction held 13 bases outside the gene matches.

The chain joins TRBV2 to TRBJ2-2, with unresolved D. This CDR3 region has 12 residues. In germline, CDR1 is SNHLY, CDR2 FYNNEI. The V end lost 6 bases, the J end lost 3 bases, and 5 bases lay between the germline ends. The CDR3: CASSYDTGELFF. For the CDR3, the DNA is TGTGCCAGCAGCTACGACACCGGGGAGCTGTTTTTT.

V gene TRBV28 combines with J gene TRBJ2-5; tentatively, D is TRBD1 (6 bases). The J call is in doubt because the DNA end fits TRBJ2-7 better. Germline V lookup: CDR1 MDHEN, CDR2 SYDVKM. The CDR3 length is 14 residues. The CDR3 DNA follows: TGTGCCAGCAGTCCACCAGACAGGTCCTACGAGCAGTACTTC. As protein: CASSPPDRSYEQYF.

The DNA for the CDR3 is TGTGCCAGCAGCGTAGTTAGCGGGGCCTACAATGAGCAGTTCTTC. The encoded protein is CASSVVSGAYNEQFF. V is TRBV9 and J is TRBJ2-1; 8 bases agree with TRBD2. The length of the CDR3 is 15 residues. Per the germline V gene, CDR1 is SGDLS and CDR2 is YYNGEE. The junction had 1 base not matched to a gene; V was cut back by 0 bases and J by 2 bases. Full variable domain (missing parts from reference TRBV9 and TRBJ2-1): DSGVTQTPKHLITATGQRVTLRCSPRSGDLSVYWYQQSLDQGLQFLIQYYNGEERAKGNILERFSAQQFPDLHSELNLSSLELGDSALYFCASSVVSGAYNEQFFGPGTRLTVL.

The CDR3: CASSSYPRDRGMNTEAFF. The CDR3 DNA follows: TGTGCCAGCAGTTCATACCCCAGGGACAGGGGCATGAACACTGAAGCTTTCTTT. This sequence joins TRBV27 and TRBJ1-1, with 10 nucleotides matching TRBD1. The J segment lost 0 bases and the V segment lost 4 bases, leaving 11 bases of the junction unmatched. CDR1 and CDR2 (germline): MNHEY, SMNVEV (reference sequence). This CDR3 region has 18 residues.

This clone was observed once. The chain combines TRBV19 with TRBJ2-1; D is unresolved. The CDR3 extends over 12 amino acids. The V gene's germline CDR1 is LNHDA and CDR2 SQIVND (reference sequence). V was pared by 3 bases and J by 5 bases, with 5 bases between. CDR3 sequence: CASSIFDNEQFF. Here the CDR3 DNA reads TGTGCCAGTAGTATTTTCGACAATGAGCAGTTCTTC. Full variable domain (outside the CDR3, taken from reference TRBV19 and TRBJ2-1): DGGITQSPKYLFRKEGQNVTLSCEQNLNHDAMYWYRQDPGQGLRLIYYSQIVNDFQKGDIAEGYSVSREKKESFPLTVTSAQKNPTAFYLCASSIFDNEQFFGPGTRLTVL.

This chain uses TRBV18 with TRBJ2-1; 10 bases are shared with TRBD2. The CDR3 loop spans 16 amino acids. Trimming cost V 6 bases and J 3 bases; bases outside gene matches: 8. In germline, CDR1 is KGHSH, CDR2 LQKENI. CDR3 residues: CASSPRTSGYYNEQFF. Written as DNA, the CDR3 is TGTGCCAGCTCCCCGCGGACTAGCGGCTACTACAATGAGCAGTTCTTC. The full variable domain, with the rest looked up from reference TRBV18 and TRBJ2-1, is NAGVMQNPRHLVRRRGQEARLRCSPMKGHSHVYWYRQLPEEGLKFMVYLQKENIIDESGMPKERFSAEFPKEGPSILRIQQVVRGDSAAYFCASSPRTSGYYNEQFFGPGTRLTVL.

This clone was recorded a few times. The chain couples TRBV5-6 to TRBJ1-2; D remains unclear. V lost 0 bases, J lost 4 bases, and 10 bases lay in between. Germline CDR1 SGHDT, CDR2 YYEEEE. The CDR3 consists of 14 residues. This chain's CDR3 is CASSLAARGYGYTF. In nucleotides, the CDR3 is TGTGCCAGCAGCTTGGCCGCCCGGGGCTATGGCTACACCTTC. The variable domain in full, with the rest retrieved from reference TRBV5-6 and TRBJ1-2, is DAGVTQSPTHLIKTRGQQVTLRCSPKSGHDTVSWYQQALGQGPQFIFQYYEEEERQRGNFPDRFSGHQFPNYSSELNVNALLLGDSALYLCASSLAARGYGYTFGSGTRLTVV.

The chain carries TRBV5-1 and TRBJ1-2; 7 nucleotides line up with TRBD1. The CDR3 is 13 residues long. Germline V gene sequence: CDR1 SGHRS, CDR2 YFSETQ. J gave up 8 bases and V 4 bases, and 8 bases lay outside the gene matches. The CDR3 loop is CASSNDRALGYTF. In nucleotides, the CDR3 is TGCGCCAGCAGCAACGACAGGGCTCTGGGCTACACCTTC. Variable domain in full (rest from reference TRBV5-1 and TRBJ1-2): KAGVTQTPRYLIKTRGQQVTLSCSPISGHRSVSWYQQTPGQGLQFLFEYFSETQRNKGNFPGRFSGRQFSNSRSEMNVSTLELGDSALYLCASSNDRALGYTFGSGTRLTVV.

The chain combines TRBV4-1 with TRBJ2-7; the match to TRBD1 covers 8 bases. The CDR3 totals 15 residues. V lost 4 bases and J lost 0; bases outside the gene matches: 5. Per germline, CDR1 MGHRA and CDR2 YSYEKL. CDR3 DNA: TGCGCCAGCAGCCCTCGGGACAGGAGCTCCTACGAGCAGTACTTC. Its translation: CASSPRDRSSYEQYF.

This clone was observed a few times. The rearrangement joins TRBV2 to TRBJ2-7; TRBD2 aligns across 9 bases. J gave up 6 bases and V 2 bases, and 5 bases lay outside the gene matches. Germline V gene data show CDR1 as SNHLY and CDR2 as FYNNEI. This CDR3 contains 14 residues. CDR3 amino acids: CASSELPSGVEQYF. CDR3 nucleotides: TGTGCCAGCAGTGAACTCCCTAGCGGGGTCGAGCAGTACTTC. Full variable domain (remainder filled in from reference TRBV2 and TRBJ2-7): EPEVTQTPSHQVTQMGQEVILRCVPISNHLYFYWYRQILGQKVEFLVSFYNNEISEKSEIFDDQFSVERPDGSNFTLKIRSTKLEDSAMYFCASSELPSGVEQYFGPGTRLTVT.

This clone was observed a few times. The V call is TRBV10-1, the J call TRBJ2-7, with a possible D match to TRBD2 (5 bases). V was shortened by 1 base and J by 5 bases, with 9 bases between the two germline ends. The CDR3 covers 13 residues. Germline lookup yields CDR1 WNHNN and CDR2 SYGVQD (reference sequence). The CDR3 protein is CASSELATHEQYF. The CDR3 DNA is TGCGCCAGCAGTGAGTTAGCGACCCACGAGCAGTACTTC.

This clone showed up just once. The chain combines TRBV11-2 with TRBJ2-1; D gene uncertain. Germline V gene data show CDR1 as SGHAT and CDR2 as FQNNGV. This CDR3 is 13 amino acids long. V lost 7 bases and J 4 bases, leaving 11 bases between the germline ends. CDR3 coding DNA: TGTGCCAGCACCCCCGAGTGGTACAATGAGCAGTTCTTC. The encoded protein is CASTPEWYNEQFF.

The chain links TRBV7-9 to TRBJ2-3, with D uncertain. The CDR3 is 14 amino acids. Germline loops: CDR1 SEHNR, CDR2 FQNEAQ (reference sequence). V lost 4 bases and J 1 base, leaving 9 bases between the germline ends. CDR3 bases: TGTGCCAGCAGCTCAGTTGGTGGCACAGATACGCAGTATTTT. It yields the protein CASSSVGGTDTQYF.

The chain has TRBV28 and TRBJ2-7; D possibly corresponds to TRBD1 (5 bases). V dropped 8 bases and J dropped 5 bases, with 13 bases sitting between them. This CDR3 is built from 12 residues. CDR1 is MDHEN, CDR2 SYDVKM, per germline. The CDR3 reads CASPHRGNEQYF. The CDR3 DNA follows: TGTGCCAGCCCCCATAGGGGCAACGAGCAGTACTTC.

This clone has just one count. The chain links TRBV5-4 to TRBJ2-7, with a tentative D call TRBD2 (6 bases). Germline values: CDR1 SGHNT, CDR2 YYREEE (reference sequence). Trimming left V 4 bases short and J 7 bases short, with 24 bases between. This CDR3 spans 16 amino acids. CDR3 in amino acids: CASSGDWTRALREQYF. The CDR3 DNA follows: TGTGCCAGCAGCGGGGACTGGACCCGGGCGCTGAGGGAGCAGTACTTC.

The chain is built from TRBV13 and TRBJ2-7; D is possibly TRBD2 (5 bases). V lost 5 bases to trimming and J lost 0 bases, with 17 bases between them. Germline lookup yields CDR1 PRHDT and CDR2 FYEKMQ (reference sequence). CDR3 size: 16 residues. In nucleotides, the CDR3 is TGTGCCAGCAGCCTATCTGGCCGGGAAAGCTCCTACGAGCAGTACTTC. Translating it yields CASSLSGRESSYEQYF. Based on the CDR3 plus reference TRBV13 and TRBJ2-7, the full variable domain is AAGVIQSPRHLIKEKRETATLKCYPIPRHDTVYWYQQGPGQDPQFLISFYEKMQSDKGSIPDRFSAQQFSDYHSELNMSSLELGDSALYFCASSLSGRESSYEQYFGPGTRLTVT.

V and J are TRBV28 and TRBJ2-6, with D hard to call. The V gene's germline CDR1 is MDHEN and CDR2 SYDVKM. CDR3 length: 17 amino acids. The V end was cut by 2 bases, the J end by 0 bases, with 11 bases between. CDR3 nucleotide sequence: TGTGCCAGCAGTTTAGGCAGATTCTTCTCTGGGGCCAACGTCCTGACTTTC. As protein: CASSLGRFFSGANVLTF.

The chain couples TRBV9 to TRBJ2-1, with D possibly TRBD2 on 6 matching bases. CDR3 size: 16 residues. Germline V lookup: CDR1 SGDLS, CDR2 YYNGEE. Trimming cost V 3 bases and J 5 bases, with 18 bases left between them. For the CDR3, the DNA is TGTGCCAGCAGCGAGTTGGGCGGGGTCGCGAACAATGAGCAGTTCTTC. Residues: CASSELGGVANNEQFF.

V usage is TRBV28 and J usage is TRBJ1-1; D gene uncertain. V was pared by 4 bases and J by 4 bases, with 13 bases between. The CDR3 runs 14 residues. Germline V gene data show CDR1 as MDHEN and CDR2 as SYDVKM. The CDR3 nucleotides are TGTGCCAGCAGTTCCGCCGGGGTGGCCACTGAAGCTTTCTTT. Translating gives CASSSAGVATEAFF.

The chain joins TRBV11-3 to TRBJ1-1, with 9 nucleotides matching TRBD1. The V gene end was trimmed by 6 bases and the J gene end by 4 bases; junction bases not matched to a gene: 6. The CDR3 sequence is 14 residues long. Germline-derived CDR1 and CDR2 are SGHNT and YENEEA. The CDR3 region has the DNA TGTGCCAGCAGTACCGGGACAGGGACCACTGAAGCTTTCTTT. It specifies CASSTGTGTTEAFF.

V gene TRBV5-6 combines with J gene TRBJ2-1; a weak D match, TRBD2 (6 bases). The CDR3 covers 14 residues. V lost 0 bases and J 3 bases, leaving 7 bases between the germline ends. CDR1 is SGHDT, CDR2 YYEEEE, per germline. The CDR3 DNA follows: TGTGCCAGCAGCTTGGGGACTAACTACAATGAGCAGTTCTTC. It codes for CASSLGTNYNEQFF.

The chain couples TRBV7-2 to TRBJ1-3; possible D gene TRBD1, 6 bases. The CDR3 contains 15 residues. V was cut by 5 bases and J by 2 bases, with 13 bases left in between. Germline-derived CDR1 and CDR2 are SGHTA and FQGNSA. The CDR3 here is CASSPPGGPGNTIYF. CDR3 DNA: TGTGCCAGCAGCCCCCCGGGGGGCCCTGGAAACACCATATATTTT.

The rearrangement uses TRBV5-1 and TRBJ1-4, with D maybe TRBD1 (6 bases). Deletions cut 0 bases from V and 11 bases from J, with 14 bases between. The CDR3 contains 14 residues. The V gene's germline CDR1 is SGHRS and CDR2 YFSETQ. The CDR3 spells CASSLVQGREKLFF. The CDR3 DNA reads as TGCGCCAGCAGCTTGGTCCAGGGGAGGGAGAAACTGTTTTTT.

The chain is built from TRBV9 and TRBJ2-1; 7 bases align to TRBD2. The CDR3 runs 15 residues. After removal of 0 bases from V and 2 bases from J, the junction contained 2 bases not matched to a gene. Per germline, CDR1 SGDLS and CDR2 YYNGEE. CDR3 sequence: CASSVGAGPYNEQFF. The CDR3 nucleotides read TGTGCCAGCAGCGTAGGAGCGGGACCCTACAATGAGCAGTTCTTC.